This T cell receptor beta chain derives from a study of shared clonotypes between healthy human individuals. As for the study in general: Ranging from 18 to 49 in age, donors were two women and a few men.

Study-level findings and limits: Sequencing depth was expected to affect clonotype sharing among donors. Non-shared clonotypes showed lower generation probabilities than clonotypes common to all four donors.

On this clone: The antigen remains undetermined.

The germline gives CDR1 SQVTM, CDR2 ANQGSEA. The V gene end was trimmed by 4 bases and the J gene end by 2 bases; junction bases not matched to a gene: 6. The CDR3 sequence is 14 residues long. The repertoire was sequenced with immunoSEQ multiplex PCR; TCRdb's copy has only in-frame clones and lacks some. The sample includes some 2.3 million clones, approximately 95% seen only once; the top ten take about 0.41%. Sequencing used naive CD4+ T cells from PBMCs. This sample's subset: CD45RA+ positively selected. The sequence was collected from a man aged 18 to 29 in good health. Some clones in this sample may be carry-over from other donors' samples. The rearrangement links TRBV29-1 to TRBJ2-7; 9 nucleotides agree with TRBD1. The CDR3 bases are TGCAGCGTTGGGACAGGGGTCGGCGCCTACGAGCAGTACTTC. As protein: CSVGTGVGAYEQYF.